Listed below are T cell receptor beta chains from one sample, sequenced in a study of blood T cell repertoires in COVID-19. Repertoires were generated with immunoSEQ multiplex PCR, while TCRdb's copy carries only in-frame clones and drops some. The sample carries 290,000 or so clones, roughly 86% recorded once. Specimen: peripheral blood. These receptors were obtained from a man between 70 and 80 years old with acute or convalescent COVID-19. Both conserved end residues are part of each CDR3. D genes are given only for firm matches. Where a row states a size, it is once, few, many or the class of an expanded clone; other rows omit it.

-,-,TRBV30,TRBJ1-1,CAWSAYTEVGSFF,TGTGCCTGGAGCGCCTACACCGAAGTCGGGTCTTTCTTT
-,-,TRBV7-8,TRBJ2-7,CASSLLQGINEQYF,TGTGCCAGCAGCTTATTACAGGGTATCAACGAGCAGTACTTC
once,TRBD1,TRBV6-5,TRBJ1-1,CASSYPGQTEAFF,TGTGCCAGCAGTTACCCGGGACAGACTGAAGCTTTCTTT
-,TRBD1,TRBV10-3,TRBJ1-5,CAIGTGERSSNQPQHF,TGTGCCATCGGGACAGGGGAAAGATCTAGCAATCAGCCCCAGCATTTT
-,-,TRBV1,TRBJ1-4,CTSSTSPGSYNEKLFF,TGCACCAGCAGCACTAGTCCGGGATCCTATAATGAAAAACTGTTTTTT
-,-,TRBV7-2,TRBJ2-3,CASSLGISGSIDTQYF,TGTGCCAGCAGCTTAGGAATTAGCGGATCCATAGATACGCAGTATTTT
-,-,TRBV7-2,TRBJ1-3,CASSRQRAVSGNTIYF,TGTGCCAGCAGCAGACAGCGCGCAGTCTCTGGAAACACCATATATTTT
-,-,TRBV7-8,TRBJ2-5,CASSLVGSTTKETQYF,TGTGCCAGCAGCTTAGTCGGATCCACTACCAAAGAGACCCAGTACTTC
-,TRBD1,TRBV7-2,TRBJ2-2,CASSLDTRGLGELFF,TGTGCCAGCAGCTTAGACACCAGGGGGCTGGGGGAGCTGTTTTTT
-,-,TRBV2,TRBJ2-1,CASRALATEQFF,TGTGCCAGCAGGGCCCTAGCTACCGAGCAGTTCTTC
-,TRBD1,TRBV12-3/TRBV12-4,TRBJ1-1,CASTDRGYTEAFF,TGTGCCAGCACCGACAGGGGGTACACTGAAGCTTTCTTT
-,-,TRBV5-1,TRBJ1-1,CASSLVAGEYSEAFF,TGCGCCAGCAGCTTGGTGGCAGGCGAGTATTCTGAAGCTTTCTTT
-,TRBD2,TRBV5-5,TRBJ2-3,CASSGLAGPGGTQYF,TGTGCCAGCTCTGGACTAGCGGGCCCCGGAGGTACGCAGTATTTT
once,-,TRBV9,TRBJ2-3,CASSPLAGVSITDTQYF,TGTGCCAGCAGCCCTCTGGCCGGGGTTAGCATCACAGATACGCAGTATTTT
-,TRBD1,TRBV28,TRBJ1-2,CASSSTGDGPYGYTF,TGTGCCAGCAGTTCGACAGGGGATGGTCCCTATGGCTACACCTTC
-,TRBD1,TRBV12-3/TRBV12-4,TRBJ2-1,CASRGTAYNEQFF,TGTGCCAGCAGGGGGACAGCCTACAATGAGCAGTTCTTC
-,-,TRBV7-2,TRBJ1-2,CASSWPGQPFYGYTF,TGTGCCAGCAGCTGGCCGGGACAACCCTTCTATGGCTACACCTTC
once,-,TRBV18,TRBJ1-6,CASSPNLASNNSPLHF,TGTGCCAGCTCACCTAACTTAGCCTCCAATAATTCACCCCTCCACTTT
-,TRBD1,TRBV5-4,TRBJ2-2,CASSSTGAAAGELFF,TGTGCCAGCAGCTCCACAGGGGCGGCCGCCGGGGAGCTGTTTTTT
-,-,TRBV4-2,TRBJ2-3,CASSQENTRRQNTQYF,TGTGCCAGCAGCCAAGAAAACACCCGGAGGCAGAATACGCAGTATTTT
-,-,TRBV5-8,TRBJ1-4,CASSWAGGTTNEKLFF,TGTGCCAGCAGCTGGGCGGGGGGCACAACTAATGAAAAACTGTTTTTT
few,-,TRBV30,TRBJ1-1,CAWSVLWNTEAFF,TGTGCCTGGAGTGTACTGTGGAACACTGAAGCTTTCTTT
-,TRBD1,TRBV6-5,TRBJ1-6,CASSRQGAGSPLHF,TGTGCCAGCAGTAGACAGGGGGCCGGCTCACCCCTCCACTTT
-,TRBD2,TRBV15,TRBJ2-1,CATSRDLAGGDEQFF,TGTGCCACCAGCAGAGATCTAGCGGGAGGGGATGAGCAGTTCTTC
-,-,TRBV18,TRBJ2-5,CASSGGIETQYF,TGTGCCAGCTCCGGAGGTATAGAGACCCAGTACTTC
once,TRBD1,TRBV11-1,TRBJ2-7,CASSSRTGGEQYF,TGTGCCAGCAGCTCCCGGACAGGAGGCGAGCAGTACTTC
-,TRBD1,TRBV30,TRBJ1-2,CAWSGGQVWEGYTF,TGTGCCTGGAGTGGGGGACAGGTCTGGGAGGGCTACACCTTC
-,-,TRBV4-1,TRBJ1-2,CASSQASHERGNYGYTF,TGCGCCAGCAGCCAAGCCTCACACGAGAGAGGTAACTATGGCTACACCTTC
-,-,TRBV18,TRBJ1-4,CASSPPGQGEKLFF,TGTGCCAGCTCACCACCGGGGCAGGGAGAAAAACTGTTTTTT
-,TRBD1,TRBV18,TRBJ2-7,CASSPNVGMGQGYEQYF,TGTGCCAGCTCACCAAATGTTGGGATGGGACAGGGGTACGAGCAGTACTTC
few,TRBD2,TRBV7-9,TRBJ2-1,CASSLWLLAGGSSYNEQFF,TGTGCCAGCAGCTTATGGTTACTAGCGGGAGGGAGCTCCTACAATGAGCAGTTCTTC
-,-,TRBV7-2,TRBJ1-5,CASSSTGNNQPQHF,TGTGCCAGCAGCTCCACGGGTAACAATCAGCCCCAGCATTTT
-,TRBD1,TRBV18,TRBJ1-4,CASSPTGSDEKLFF,TGTGCCAGCTCACCGACAGGGAGCGATGAAAAACTGTTTTTT
-,TRBD1,TRBV4-2,TRBJ1-1,CASSQASTGFTEAFF,TGTGCCAGCAGCCAAGCGTCGACAGGGTTCACTGAAGCTTTCTTT
-,-,TRBV7-2,TRBJ2-7,CASSFSYEQYF,TGTGCCAGCAGCTTCAGCTACGAGCAGTACTTC
-,TRBD2,TRBV19,TRBJ2-5,CASSILRYGGGQETQYF,TGTGCCAGTAGTATTCTCCGATATGGGGGGGGCCAAGAGACCCAGTACTTC
few,TRBD1,TRBV2,TRBJ2-3,CAHRSTGADTQYF,TGTGCCCACAGATCGACAGGGGCAGATACGCAGTATTTT
-,-,TRBV3-1/TRBV3-2,TRBJ1-1,CASTQAGYAEAFF,TGTGCCAGCACCCAGGCGGGGTACGCTGAAGCTTTCTTT
-,-,TRBV28,TRBJ2-5,CASSLNRPGETQYF,TGTGCCAGCAGTTTAAACAGGCCCGGGGAGACCCAGTACTTC
-,TRBD2,TRBV5-4,TRBJ2-2,CASSSGGAGGLATGELFF,TGTGCCAGCAGCTCCGGGGGAGCGGGAGGGCTGGCCACCGGGGAGCTGTTTTTT
many,TRBD1,TRBV14,TRBJ2-7,CASLESRIQNRGVGEQYF,TGTGCCAGCCTTGAATCAAGAATACAAAACAGGGGAGTCGGCGAGCAGTACTTC
-,-,TRBV6-5,TRBJ2-3,CASSLHRAVGGTQYF,TGTGCCAGCAGTCTCCACCGGGCCGTAGGGGGAACGCAGTATTTT
-,-,TRBV29-1,TRBJ1-4,CSVETRGDEKLFF,TGCAGCGTTGAAACCAGGGGAGATGAAAAACTGTTTTTT
-,-,TRBV12-3/TRBV12-4,TRBJ1-1,CASRLTVNTEAFF,TGTGCCAGCAGACTGACAGTAAACACTGAAGCTTTCTTT
-,-,TRBV9,TRBJ1-2,CASSVDRGGYYGYTF,TGTGCCAGCAGCGTAGATAGAGGGGGTTACTATGGCTACACCTTC
-,-,TRBV6-6,TRBJ1-2,CASSYERGRQPDGYTF,TGTGCCAGCAGTTATGAGCGGGGCAGGCAACCAGATGGCTACACCTTC
-,TRBD1,TRBV5-6,TRBJ1-5,CASSLGTGNQPQHF,TGTGCCAGCAGTCTAGGGACAGGGAATCAGCCCCAGCATTTT
few,-,TRBV6-2/TRBV6-3,TRBJ1-2,CASGHWSANYGYTF,TGTGCCAGCGGCCATTGGTCAGCTAACTATGGCTACACCTTC
-,-,TRBV15,TRBJ2-2,CATSRDAGELFF,TGTGCCACCAGCAGAGACGCCGGGGAGCTGTTTTTT
-,-,TRBV2,TRBJ2-2,CASSLNRDTGELFF,TGTGCCAGCAGTTTAAACAGGGACACCGGGGAGCTGTTTTTT